Detailed here is one T cell receptor (beta chain). These data originate in a study of blood T cell repertoires in COVID-19. The repertoire was sequenced with immunoSEQ multiplex PCR; TCRdb's copy has only in-frame clones and lacks some. Of fewer than 500,000 clones listed, roughly nine tenths are singletons. J was trimmed by 4 bases and V by 2 bases; bases with no gene match: 13. This CDR3 has 17 amino acids. Germline assignment: CDR1 MDHEN and CDR2 SYDVKM. V and J are TRBV28 and TRBJ1-2, with TRBD1 matching 7 bases. The sequenced material came from PBMCs or T cells enriched from blood (not recorded which). The receptor comes from a man between 25 and 39 years old who had recovered from COVID-19. CDR3 nucleotide sequence: TGTGCCAGCAGTTTAGGGTTAGTCGGAGGGGGCGGCTATGGCTACACCTTC. This translates into CASSLGLVGGGGYGYTF.